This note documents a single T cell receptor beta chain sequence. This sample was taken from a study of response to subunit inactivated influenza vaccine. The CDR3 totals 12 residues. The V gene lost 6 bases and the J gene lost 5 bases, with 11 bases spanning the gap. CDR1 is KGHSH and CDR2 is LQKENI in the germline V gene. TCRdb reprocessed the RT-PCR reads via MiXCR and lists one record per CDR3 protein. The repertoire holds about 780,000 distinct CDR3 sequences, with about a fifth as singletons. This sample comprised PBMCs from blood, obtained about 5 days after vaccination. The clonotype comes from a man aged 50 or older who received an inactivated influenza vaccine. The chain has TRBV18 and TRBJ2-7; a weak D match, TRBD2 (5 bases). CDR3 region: CASSAGIHEQYF. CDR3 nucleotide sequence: TGTGCCAGCTCTGCCGGGATTCACGAGCAGTACTTC. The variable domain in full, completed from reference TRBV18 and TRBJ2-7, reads NAGVMQNPRHLVRRRGQEARLRCSPMKGHSHVYWYRQLPEEGLKFMVYLQKENIIDESGMPKERFSAEFPKEGPSILRIQQVVRGDSAAYFCASSAGIHEQYFGPGTRLTVT.